One T cell receptor (beta chain) is described in this entry. Its antigen is still unknown. No qualities accompany the bases; no much larger clone lies one base away. V drops 0 bases and J drops 3 bases, leaving 6 bases in between. Per the germline V gene (reference sequence), MNHNY is the CDR1 and SVGAGI is the CDR2. There are 14 amino acids in the CDR3, from cysteine to phenylalanine inclusive. Just the 42-base CDR3 DNA is kept, in frame starting at base 1. This specimen belongs to a study of blood T cell repertoires in COVID-19 (dated by TCRdb to about 2020). Background on the whole study: Samples covering the acute and convalescent phases of COVID-19 were provided by collaborators in the United States, Italy and Spain. The prospective study material was composed of cDNA or gDNA derived from T cells, B-cell-depleted T cells, or PBMCs. The dataset comprised deeply sampled blood TCRbeta repertoires from subjects exposed to, actively infected with, or recovered from COVID-19. A de-identified subject ID, COVID-19 status, age in years and sex were almost always included in the sample metadata. A freely available public database, intended as a resource for researchers studying the immune response to SARS-CoV-2, is where the repertoires were released. Where HLA class I and class II types were available, the types were taken from metadata supplied by the sample provider, not from assay-based typing. Samples were obtained from the ongoing ImmuneRACE study (first 160 participants) and from about 1,300 subjects provided by 6 global collaborators. General conclusions and limits of the study: Clinical and demographic metadata were provided uncurated, with the amount varying by source and participant.

Each collaborating institution followed its own protocols to collect whole blood in K2EDTA tubes. Collaborator samples were shipped for TCRbeta analysis as frozen whole blood, isolated PBMCs, or DNA extracted from either sample type. TCRbeta CDR3 regions were amplified from genomic DNA by means of the immunoSEQ Assay, a bias-controlled multiplex PCR. In the paper's pipeline: Within the assay, amplification of reference gene primers was used to estimate how many nucleated cells each sample contained. To quantify the absolute abundance of each unique TCRbeta CDR3 rearrangement, sequence reads were collapsed and filtered. Productive Simpson clonality was computed per sample as the square root of Simpson's diversity index over productive rearrangements. This immuneACCESS table, as held by TCRdb, lists in-frame sequences with V and J called but not all clones. Of the missing ones, under half trace to an unresolved V gene in checked studies; the others have no known cause. For V, J and clone size, that table is used; D and trimming come from the DNA. This sample comprises tens of thousands of clones, 90% to 95% of them detected only once. Together, the top ten hold 5% to 7% of the sample.

What was sequenced was peripheral blood. In this chain, TRBV6-6 is recombined with TRBJ1-5, with the D gene too uncertain to name. This receptor was obtained from a human donor in a cohort sampled during active COVID-19. CDR3 region: CASSYSEANQPQHF. Read as DNA, the sequence is TGTGCCAGCAGTTACTCGGAGGCCAATCAGCCCCAGCATTTT.